The 13 T cell receptor beta chains below all came from one sample that was sequenced in a study of blood T cell repertoires in COVID-19. Profiling relied on immunoSEQ multiplex PCR, and the TCRdb table lists in-frame clones only, not all of them. The sample has about 73,000 clones; 80% to 85% are singletons. Sequencing input: peripheral blood. All receptors come from a man of 80 years or more with active or convalescent COVID-19.

The chain carries TRBV7-2 and TRBJ2-1, with a tentative D call TRBD2 (6 bases). This CDR3 has 14 residues. Per germline, CDR1 SGHTA and CDR2 FQGNSA. Trimming shortened V by 5 bases and J by 10 bases, and 18 bases separated the two germline ends. CDR3 sequence: CASSQTYARGEQFF. In DNA form, the CDR3 reads TGTGCCAGCAGCCAGACCTACGCCCGGGGGGAGCAGTTCTTC. The whole variable domain, remainder taken from reference TRBV7-2 and TRBJ2-1, is GAGVSQSPSNKVTEKGKDVELRCDPISGHTALYWYRQSLGQGLEFLIYFQGNSAPDKSGLPSDRFSAERTGGSVSTLTIQRTQQEDSAVYLCASSQTYARGEQFFGPGTRLTVL.

The chain employs TRBV24-1 and TRBJ2-1; TRBD2 matches at 9 bases. Unmatched junction bases numbered 5, after V lost 2 bases and J lost 4 bases. Per germline, CDR1 KGHDR and CDR2 SFDVKD. The CDR3 extends over 16 amino acids. The CDR3 here is CATSDSGGGGYNEQFF. CDR3 nucleotide sequence: TGTGCCACCAGTGATTCGGGCGGGGGGGGATACAATGAGCAGTTCTTC.

This clone was detected only once. Other DNA sequences within the sample encode an identical CDR3. The chain joins TRBV2 to TRBJ1-3; D possibly corresponds to TRBD1 (6 bases). The CDR3 extends over 14 amino acids. V was trimmed by 5 bases and J by 0 bases, leaving 8 bases between them. Germline lookup yields CDR1 SNHLY and CDR2 FYNNEI. In DNA form, the CDR3 reads TGTGCCAGCAGTCAGGGGTCCTCTGGAAACACCATATATTTT. It encodes CASSQGSSGNTIYF.

The CDR3 region has the DNA TGCGCCAGCAGTGAGTCGAGGACAGGGACTATGAGCGAGCAGTACTTC. It is translated as CASSESRTGTMSEQYF. The chain uses TRBV10-1 and TRBJ2-7; tentatively, D is TRBD1 (8 bases). The CDR3 loop spans 16 amino acids. CDR1 is WNHNN, CDR2 SYGVQD, per germline (reference sequence). V dropped 0 bases and J dropped 6 bases, with 18 bases sitting between them.

This chain links TRBV12-5 with TRBJ1-1; D possibly corresponds to TRBD1 (5 bases). V was clipped by 5 bases and J by 5 bases, with 15 bases between them. Germline assignment: CDR1 LGHNT and CDR2 FRNRAP. This CDR3 is 14 amino acids long. The CDR3 loop reads CASGTGLLRTEAFF. The CDR3 coding sequence is TGTGCTAGTGGTACGGGACTCCTGAGGACTGAAGCTTTCTTT.

This chain uses TRBV11-2 with TRBJ2-3; 7 bases align to TRBD1. V gave up 6 bases and J gave up 5 bases; unmatched junction bases: 11. The CDR3 sequence is 15 residues long. Germline-derived CDR1 and CDR2 are SGHAT and FQNNGV. The CDR3 sequence: CASSRPGQPIDTQYF. The CDR3 DNA follows: TGTGCCAGCAGTCGCCCGGGACAGCCCATAGATACGCAGTATTTT.

V is TRBV4-2 and J is TRBJ2-7, with 10 bases lining up with TRBD2. CDR1 is LGHNA and CDR2 is YNFKEQ in the germline V gene. CDR3 length: 20 residues. Losses at the gene ends were 4 bases for V and 5 bases for J; bases not matched to a gene: 23. For the CDR3, the DNA is TGTGCCAGCAGCCGAACCCAAGGGGAGAGTGCAGCGGGAGGGCCCAACGAGCAGTACTTC. The encoded protein is CASSRTQGESAAGGPNEQYF.

The J gene is TRBJ2-6, the V gene TRBV5-1; the D gene is possibly TRBD2 (5 bases). V was shortened by 2 bases and J by 0 bases, with 6 bases between the two germline ends. From germline, CDR1 is SGHRS and CDR2 YFSETQ. The CDR3 consists of 15 residues. DNA of the CDR3: TGCGCCAGCAGCTTTGGGAGCTCTGGGGCCAACGTCCTGACTTTC. As protein: CASSFGSSGANVLTF.

The chain couples TRBV5-4 to TRBJ1-2, with a weak D call TRBD1 (6 bases). The CDR3 covers 12 residues. Looked up from germline, CDR1 is SGHNT and CDR2 is YYREEE (reference sequence). Trimming took off 0 bases at V and 10 bases at J, with 10 bases between the two ends. The CDR3 DNA reads TGTGCCAGCAGCTTGGGGACAGAATACTACACCTTC. It codes for CASSLGTEYYTF.

The chain combines TRBV12-3 or TRBV12-4 with TRBJ2-7; a weak D match, TRBD2 (6 bases). The CDR3 has 13 residues. Trimming cost V 2 bases and J 3 bases, with 8 bases left between them. The CDR3 DNA sequence: TGTGCCAGCAGTTTATCGGGGGTCTACGAGCAGTACTTC. This sequence encodes CASSLSGVYEQYF.

CDR3 in amino acids: CASSFGLAGELFF. CDR3 in DNA: TGTGCCAGCAGCTTCGGACTCGCCGGGGAGCTGTTTTTT. The rearrangement uses TRBV6-5 and TRBJ2-2; D is perhaps TRBD2 (5 bases). The CDR3 has 13 residues. Germline V gene sequence: CDR1 MNHEY, CDR2 SVGAGI. The V gene lost 6 bases and the J gene lost 6 bases, with 11 bases spanning the gap.

The table lists this clone with a few counts. The V and J genes are TRBV5-1 and TRBJ2-5; TRBD2 aligns across 10 bases. After removal of 0 bases from V and 4 bases from J, the junction contained 6 bases not matched to a gene. This CDR3 is built from 16 residues. Per the germline V gene, CDR1 is SGHRS and CDR2 is YFSETQ. The CDR3 loop reads CASSLGVSGGRETQYF. The CDR3 DNA is TGCGCCAGCAGCTTGGGTGTTAGCGGGGGGAGAGAGACCCAGTACTTC.

The count of this clone is one. The CDR3 nucleotides read TGTGCCTGCAGGGGGTTTGGGGCCAACGTCCTGACTTTC. It codes for CACRGFGANVLTF. This chain joins TRBV30 and TRBJ2-6; 7 bases map to TRBD1. Germline V lookup: CDR1 GTSNPN, CDR2 SVGIG (reference sequence). This CDR3 is 13 amino acids long. Germline trimming cut 6 bases from V and 3 bases from J; bases unmatched to any gene: 2.